Listed below are T cell receptor beta chains from one sample, sequenced in a study of cytomegalovirus exposure and HLA in healthy donors. Assay: immunoSEQ multiplex PCR; the TCRdb copy retains only in-frame clones and omits some. The sample includes 55,000 to 70,000 clones, around 78% seen only once; the top ten take 7.5% to 9%. Input material: PBMCs. Receptors originate from a man aged 18 to 30 in good health and CMV-seropositive. CDR3s include the opening cysteine and the closing phenylalanine or tryptophan. The D gene is left open where the match is weak. The listing skips clone size in some rows; elsewhere it reads once, few, many or a size class.

V gene	J gene	clone size	D gene	CDR3 DNA	CDR3 protein
TRBV10-3	TRBJ1-2	.	TRBD1	TGTGCCACCGCGACAGGGCACTATGGCTACACCTTC	CATATGHYGYTF
TRBV29-1	TRBJ2-6	.	.	TGCAGCGTTGAAACTCCGTCCGAGGGATCTGGGGCCAACGTCCTGACTTTC	CSVETPSEGSGANVLTF
TRBV7-2	TRBJ2-6	once	.	TGTGCCAGCAGCCCTAGCAGCTCTGGGGCCAACGTCCTGACTTTC	CASSPSSSGANVLTF
TRBV1	TRBJ2-2	.	.	TGCACCAGCAGCCCGCACAGATACGACAGGGTCAACACCGGGGAGCTGTTTTTT	CTSSPHRYDRVNTGELFF
TRBV6-5	TRBJ2-7	.	TRBD2	TGTGCCAGCAGTTACGCCGGACTAGCGGAGATCTACGAGCAGTACTTC	CASSYAGLAEIYEQYF
TRBV7-8	TRBJ1-5	.	.	TGTGCCAGCAGCTTAGCGGAGAGGCAGCCCCAGCATTTT	CASSLAERQPQHF
TRBV30	TRBJ1-5	.	TRBD1	TGTGCCTGGAGGACAGGGGATCAGCCCCAGCATTTT	CAWRTGDQPQHF
TRBV7-9	TRBJ2-2	.	TRBD2	TGTGCCAGCAGCCATGGGACTAGCGGGACTTGGGCCGGGGAGCTGTTTTTT	CASSHGTSGTWAGELFF
TRBV6-1	TRBJ1-2	.	.	TGTGCCAGCAGTGAAGCTGGGCAAGATGGCTACACCTTC	CASSEAGQDGYTF
TRBV19	TRBJ1-1	few	.	TGTGCCAGTAGCAGGGCTGGGACAAATCTTGCAGCTTTCTTT	CASSRAGTNLAAFF
TRBV7-9	TRBJ2-4	.	TRBD1	TGTGCCAGCAGCTCCCGACAGGGCAACGGCATTCAGTACTTC	CASSSRQGNGIQYF
TRBV4-2	TRBJ2-1	.	TRBD2	TGTGCCAGCAGCCAAGATCTTGGACTAGCGGATTACAATGAGCAGTTCTTC	CASSQDLGLADYNEQFF
TRBV30	TRBJ2-7	.	TRBD2	TGTGCCTGGAGTCTAGGGGAGGGGCAGTACTTC	CAWSLGEGQYF
TRBV28	TRBJ1-1	.	TRBD1	TGTGCCAGCAGTTCCGGGACAGTGAACACTGAAGCTTTCTTT	CASSSGTVNTEAFF
TRBV18	TRBJ2-3	.	.	TGTGCCAGCTCCCCCCCAGGCACAGATACGCAGTATTTT	CASSPPGTDTQYF
TRBV30	TRBJ1-5	.	.	TGTGCCTGGAGTGTGGCAGGGGACCAGCCCCAGCATTTT	CAWSVAGDQPQHF
TRBV30	TRBJ1-2	.	TRBD1	TGTGCCTGGACAGGGGGCATTCCTAACTATGGCTACACCTTC	CAWTGGIPNYGYTF
TRBV19	TRBJ1-1	.	TRBD1	TGTGCCAGTAGGGAAGGGACGGACAGGAGCCTTGAAGCTTTCTTT	CASREGTDRSLEAFF
TRBV7-9	TRBJ2-7	.	.	TGTGCCAGCAGCTTATTGGACAGTTATTCCTACGAGCAGTACTTC	CASSLLDSYSYEQYF
TRBV6-1	TRBJ1-1	.	.	TGTGCCAGCAGCGACAGAATGAACACTGAAGCTTTCTTT	CASSDRMNTEAFF
TRBV14	TRBJ1-5	once	.	TGTGCCAGCAGCCGTACAGGGATGCGCCAGCCCCAGCATTTT	CASSRTGMRQPQHF
TRBV21-1	TRBJ1-1	.	.	TGTGCCAGCAGCAAAGTACGCGACTTCGGAATGAACACTGAAGCTTTCTTT	CASSKVRDFGMNTEAFF
TRBV6-4	TRBJ2-1	.	TRBD2	TGTGCCAGCAGTGAGGGGGGGGCTAGCGGGAGTGATGAGCAGTTCTTC	CASSEGGASGSDEQFF
TRBV5-1	TRBJ2-5	.	.	TGCGCCAGCAGCTCCCCGGAAGGGGGGGGAGAGACCCAGTACTTC	CASSSPEGGGETQYF
TRBV21-1	TRBJ1-5	.	.	TGTGCCAGCAGCAAAAGTGGGGGCGCGAGCAATCAGCCCCAGCATTTT	CASSKSGGASNQPQHF
TRBV30	TRBJ2-5	.	TRBD2	TGTGCCTGGGGGACTAGCGGACCTCAAGAGACCCAGTACTTC	CAWGTSGPQETQYF